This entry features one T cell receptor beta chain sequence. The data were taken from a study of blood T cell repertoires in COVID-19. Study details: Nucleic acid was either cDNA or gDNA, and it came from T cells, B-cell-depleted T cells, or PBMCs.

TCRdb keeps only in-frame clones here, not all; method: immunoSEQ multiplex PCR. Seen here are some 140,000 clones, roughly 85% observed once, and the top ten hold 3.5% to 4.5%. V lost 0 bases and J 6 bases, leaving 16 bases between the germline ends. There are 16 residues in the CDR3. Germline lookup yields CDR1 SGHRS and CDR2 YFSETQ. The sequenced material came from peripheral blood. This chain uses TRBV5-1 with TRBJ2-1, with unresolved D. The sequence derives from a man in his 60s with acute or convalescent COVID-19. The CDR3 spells CASSLGTGSRLNEQFF. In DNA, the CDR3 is TGCGCCAGCAGCTTGGGAACGGGTTCCCGACTCAATGAGCAGTTCTTC. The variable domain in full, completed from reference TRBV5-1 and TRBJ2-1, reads KAGVTQTPRYLIKTRGQQVTLSCSPISGHRSVSWYQQTPGQGLQFLFEYFSETQRNKGNFPGRFSGRQFSNSRSEMNVSTLELGDSALYLCASSLGTGSRLNEQFFGPGTRLTVL.